This T cell receptor (beta chain) was sequenced for a study of cytomegalovirus exposure and HLA in healthy donors. A note on this clone: The antigen remains undetermined.

V shed 6 bases and J 2 bases; nucleotides not matched to a gene: 8. There are 15 residues in the CDR3. CDR1 MRHNA and CDR2 SNTAGT come from the germline V gene. Points from the study as a whole: Earlier findings revealed that most TCR beta V segments proved productive either about 87% or about 30% of the time. Whilst most TCR sequences proved rare, a subset of public TCRs occurred across many donors.

Primers: 60 Vbeta forward and 13 Jbeta reverse. The repertoire was sequenced with immunoSEQ multiplex PCR; TCRdb's copy has only in-frame clones and lacks some. Of 150,000 to 200,000 clones in the sample, about four fifths were seen once. J is TRBJ2-3 and V is TRBV6-4; 7 positions agree with TRBD2. The material sequenced was PBMCs. The TCR sequence derives from a man younger than 45 in good health and CMV-seronegative. CDR3 nucleotide sequence: TGTGCCAGCAGCCCTAGCGGAGTCCCCACAGATACGCAGTATTTT. It specifies CASSPSGVPTDTQYF.